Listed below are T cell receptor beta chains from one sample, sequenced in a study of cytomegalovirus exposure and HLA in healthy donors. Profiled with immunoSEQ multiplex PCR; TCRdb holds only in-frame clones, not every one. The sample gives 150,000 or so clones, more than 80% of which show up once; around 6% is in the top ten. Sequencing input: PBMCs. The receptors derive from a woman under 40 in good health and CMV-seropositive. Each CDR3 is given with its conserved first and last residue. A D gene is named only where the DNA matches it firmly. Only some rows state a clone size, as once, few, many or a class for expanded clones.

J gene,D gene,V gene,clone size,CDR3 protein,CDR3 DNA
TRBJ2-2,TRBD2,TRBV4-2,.,CASSRGGSEAGELFF,TGTGCCAGCAGCCGCGGGGGATCCGAGGCCGGGGAGCTGTTTTTT
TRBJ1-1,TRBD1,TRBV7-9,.,CASSFPTGVNTEAFF,TGTGCCAGCAGCTTCCCAACAGGGGTGAACACTGAAGCTTTCTTT
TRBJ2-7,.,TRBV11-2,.,CASSLAGGPSYEQYF,TGTGCCAGCAGCTTAGCCGGGGGGCCCTCCTACGAGCAGTACTTC
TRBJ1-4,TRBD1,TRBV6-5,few,CASTQGQGREKLFF,TGTGCCAGCACCCAAGGACAGGGCCGGGAAAAACTGTTTTTT
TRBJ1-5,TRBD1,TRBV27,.,CASSPNLQGHQPQHF,TGTGCCAGCAGTCCAAACTTACAGGGGCATCAGCCCCAGCATTTT
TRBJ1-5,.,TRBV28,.,CASSFLGVGQPQHF,TGTGCCAGCAGTTTCCTAGGGGTGGGCCAGCCCCAGCATTTT
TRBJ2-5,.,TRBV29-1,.,CSSQWGVLETQYF,TGCAGCTCCCAATGGGGAGTGTTGGAGACCCAGTACTTC
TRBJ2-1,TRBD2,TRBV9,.,CASSVVGTTYNEQFF,TGTGCCAGCAGCGTAGTAGGGACTACCTACAATGAGCAGTTCTTC
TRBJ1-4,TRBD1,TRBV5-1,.,CASSLAGTGNEKLFF,TGCGCCAGCAGTTTGGCCGGGACAGGAAATGAAAAACTGTTTTTT
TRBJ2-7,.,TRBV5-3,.,CARSLGAREQYF,TGTGCCAGAAGCTTAGGGGCGCGCGAGCAGTACTTC
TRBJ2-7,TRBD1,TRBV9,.,CASSVDWTGSYEQYF,TGTGCCAGCAGCGTAGATTGGACAGGGTCCTACGAGCAGTACTTC
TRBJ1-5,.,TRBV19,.,CASSITGSYSNQPQHF,TGTGCCAGTAGTATAACAGGGAGTTATAGCAATCAGCCCCAGCATTTT
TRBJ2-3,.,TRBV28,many,CASAGFGTDTQYF,TGTGCCAGCGCAGGGTTCGGAACAGATACGCAGTATTTT
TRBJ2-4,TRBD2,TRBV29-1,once,CSVEGTSGGRNIQYF,TGCAGCGTTGAAGGGACTAGCGGGGGTCGAAACATTCAGTACTTC
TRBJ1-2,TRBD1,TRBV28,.,CASTRDRGDGYTF,TGTGCCAGCACACGGGACAGGGGAGATGGCTACACCTTC
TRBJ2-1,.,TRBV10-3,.,CAMAAQAVSYNEQFF,TGTGCCATGGCCGCCCAGGCAGTTTCCTACAATGAGCAGTTCTTC
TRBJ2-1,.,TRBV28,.,CASSFFWGRWVGRQFF,TGTGCCAGCAGTTTTTTCTGGGGGCGTTGGGTAGGGCGGCAGTTCTTC
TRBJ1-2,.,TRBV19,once,CASSRTQVSTGGGYTF,TGTGCCAGTAGTCGAACACAGGTTTCGACCGGAGGGGGCTACACCTTC
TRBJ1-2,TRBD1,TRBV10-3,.,CAISDIGGMNYGYTF,TGTGCCATCAGTGACATAGGGGGCATGAACTATGGCTACACCTTC
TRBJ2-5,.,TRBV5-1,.,CASSDEGAQYF,TGCGCCAGCAGCGATGAAGGGGCCCAGTACTTC
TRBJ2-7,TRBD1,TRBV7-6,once,CASSLGGDRAMYEQYF,TGTGCCAGCAGCTTAGGGGGGGACAGGGCAATGTACGAGCAGTACTTC
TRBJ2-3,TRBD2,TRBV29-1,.,CSVGQTSGAPHNTQYF,TGCAGCGTTGGGCAGACTAGCGGGGCGCCCCACAATACGCAGTATTTT
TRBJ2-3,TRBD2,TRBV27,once,CASSRTSGGLTDTQYF,TGTGCCAGCAGTCGGACTAGCGGGGGGCTGACAGATACGCAGTATTTT
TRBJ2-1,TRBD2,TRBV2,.,CASSGTSGEGFF,TGTGCCAGCAGTGGGACTAGCGGAGAGGGGTTCTTC
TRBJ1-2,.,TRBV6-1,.,CASSLYGYTF,TGTGCCAGCAGTCTCTATGGCTACACCTTC
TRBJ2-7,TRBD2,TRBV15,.,CATRDSGSYEQYF,TGTGCCACCAGGGATAGCGGGAGCTACGAGCAGTACTTC
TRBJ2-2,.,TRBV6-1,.,CASSAGRANTGELFF,TGTGCCAGCAGCGCGGGACGGGCGAACACCGGGGAGCTGTTTTTT
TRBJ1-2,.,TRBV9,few,CASSVSGHLNYGYTF,TGTGCCAGCAGCGTATCCGGACACCTCAACTATGGCTACACCTTC
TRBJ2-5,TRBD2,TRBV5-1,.,CASSLTSGRQETQYF,TGCGCCAGCAGCTTGACTAGCGGGAGACAAGAGACCCAGTACTTC
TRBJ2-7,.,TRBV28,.,CASSSPGDPSTTEQYF,TGTGCCAGCAGTTCCCCGGGAGACCCATCTACTACGGAGCAGTACTTC
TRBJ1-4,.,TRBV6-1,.,CASSELSRGYDEKLFF,TGTGCCAGCAGTGAATTGTCAAGGGGTTACGATGAAAAACTGTTTTTT
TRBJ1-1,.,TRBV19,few,CASSIQQGTEAFF,TGTGCCAGTAGTATTCAACAGGGCACTGAAGCTTTCTTT
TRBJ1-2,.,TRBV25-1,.,CASSESYSGYTF,TGTGCCAGCAGTGAATCCTATTCTGGCTACACCTTC
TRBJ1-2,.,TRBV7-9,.,CASSLVPSNYGYTF,TGTGCCAGCAGCTTAGTCCCGAGTAACTATGGCTACACCTTC
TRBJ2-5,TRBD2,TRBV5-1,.,CASSLTSGGIQETQYF,TGCGCCAGCAGCTTAACTAGCGGGGGGATCCAAGAGACCCAGTACTTC
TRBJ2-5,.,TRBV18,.,CASSWNRGKETQYF,TGTGCCAGCTCATGGAATAGGGGGAAAGAGACCCAGTACTTC
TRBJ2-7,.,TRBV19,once,CASSPMEGREQYF,TGTGCCAGTAGCCCAATGGAGGGGCGGGAGCAGTACTTC